The 5 T cell receptor beta chains below all came from one sample that was sequenced in a study of blood T cell repertoires in COVID-19. The assay was immunoSEQ multiplex PCR, and TCRdb's table has in-frame clones only and misses some. The sample has more than 150,000 clones, around nine tenths seen once. Input material: peripheral blood. The receptors stem from a woman in her 70s with COVID-19, enrolled during active disease.

In this sample, this clone turned up many times. Other DNA sequences within the sample encode an identical CDR3. The V and J genes are TRBV19 and TRBJ1-5; 8 nucleotides align to TRBD1. Germline trimming cut 3 bases from V and 4 bases from J; bases unmatched to any gene: 2. Germline values: CDR1 LNHDA, CDR2 SQIVND (reference sequence). The CDR3 extends over 14 amino acids. The CDR3 protein is CASSITGGNQPQHF. In DNA, the CDR3 is TGTGCCAGTAGTATTACAGGGGGGAATCAGCCCCAGCATTTT.

The rearrangement links TRBV9 to TRBJ2-7; D is unclear. V was trimmed by 4 bases and J by 0 bases, leaving 14 bases between them. The CDR3 has 15 amino acids. In germline, CDR1 is SGDLS, CDR2 YYNGEE. The CDR3 bases are TGTGCCAGCAGCCCCCGTTCGGAGAGCTCCTACGAGCAGTACTTC. Translation gives CASSPRSESSYEQYF.

The V and J genes are TRBV18 and TRBJ2-1, with unresolved D. Germline loops: CDR1 KGHSH, CDR2 LQKENI. With 6 bases removed from V and 6 bases from J, the gap between germline ends came to 12 bases. This CDR3 is built from 13 residues. The CDR3 sequence is CASSRGILNEQFF. The DNA of the CDR3 is TGTGCCAGCTCGAGAGGTATCCTCAATGAGCAGTTCTTC.

This rearrangement joins TRBV5-4 to TRBJ1-2; 9 bases line up with TRBD1. The CDR3 has 15 residues. CDR1 SGHNT and CDR2 YYREEE come from the germline V gene (reference sequence). J gave up 5 bases and V 4 bases, and 9 bases lay outside the gene matches. CDR3 in DNA: TGTGCCAGCAGCCCGCCGGGACAGGGCGTTTATGGCTACACCTTC. Translating gives CASSPPGQGVYGYTF.

The chain recombines TRBV5-1 with TRBJ2-5, with TRBD1 as a possible D gene (7 bases). CDR3 length: 16 amino acids. In germline, CDR1 is SGHRS, CDR2 YFSETQ. Trimming took off 2 bases at V and 5 bases at J, with 19 bases between the two ends. CDR3 amino acids: CASSFSGTQGGETQYF. DNA for the CDR3: TGCGCCAGCAGCTTCTCCGGGACCCAGGGGGGTGAGACCCAGTACTTC.